Shown below are 16 T cell receptor beta chains from a single sample sequenced in a study of blood T cell repertoires in COVID-19. Generated by immunoSEQ multiplex PCR, the TCRdb table keeps only in-frame clones and is missing some. This table has about 130,000 clones, more than 80% appearing once. Sequencing input: peripheral blood. These receptors were collected from an elderly woman with COVID-19, enrolled during active disease.

The rearrangement links TRBV5-5 to TRBJ2-7; a weak D match, TRBD1 (6 bases). The germline gives CDR1 SGHKS, CDR2 YYEKEE (reference sequence). The CDR3 extends over 13 amino acids. Trimming took off 2 bases at V and 3 bases at J, with 9 bases between the two ends. CDR3 region: CASSFGQNYEQYF. The CDR3, as DNA: TGTGCCAGCAGCTTCGGACAGAACTACGAGCAGTACTTC. Full variable domain (remainder filled in from reference TRBV5-5 and TRBJ2-7): DAGVTQSPTHLIKTRGQQVTLRCSPISGHKSVSWYQQVLGQGPQFIFQYYEKEERGRGNFPDRFSARQFPNYSSELNVNALLLGDSALYLCASSFGQNYEQYFGPGTRLTVT.

The chain joins TRBV24-1 to TRBJ2-5; possible D gene TRBD1, 6 bases. The length of the CDR3 is 15 residues. Germline V CDR1 and CDR2: KGHDR, SFDVKD. V lost 6 bases to trimming and J lost 5 bases, with 18 bases between them. The CDR3 reads CATSHPLQGLETQYF. DNA for the CDR3: TGTGCCACCAGTCACCCCCTTCAGGGGTTGGAGACCCAGTACTTC.

The chain has TRBV6-1 and TRBJ2-1; D remains ambiguous. This CDR3 is 16 amino acids long. Trimming removed 1 base at V and 1 base at J, with 11 bases between. Germline CDR1 reads MNHNS; CDR2 reads SASEGT. The CDR3 is CASSEGRASSYNEQFF. The CDR3 DNA is TGTGCCAGCAGTGAAGGGAGAGCGTCGTCCTACAATGAGCAGTTCTTC.

The rearrangement joins TRBV6-6 to TRBJ2-1, with TRBD2 matching over 9 bases. CDR3 length: 13 amino acids. Germline lookup yields CDR1 MNHNY and CDR2 SVGAGI (reference sequence). J lost 6 bases, V lost 6 bases, and 3 bases had no gene match. CDR3 DNA: TGTGCCAGCAGCAGGGGACTAGCCAATGAGCAGTTCTTC. This gives the protein CASSRGLANEQFF.

This chain links TRBV3-1 (or the pseudogene TRBV3-2) with TRBJ1-6; TRBD1 aligns across 7 bases. The J segment lost 9 bases and the V segment lost 4 bases, leaving 9 bases of the junction unmatched. This CDR3 has 15 residues. The germline V gene encodes CDR1 LGHDT and CDR2 YNNKEL (reference sequence). CDR3 in DNA: TGTGCCAGCAGCCCCAGCCAGGGGGTTGTTTCACCCCTCCACTTT. This gives the protein CASSPSQGVVSPLHF.

The gene calls are TRBV20-1 and TRBJ2-1, with a weak D call TRBD2 (5 bases). This CDR3 comprises 11 residues. Germline CDR1 is DFQATT and CDR2 is SNEGSKA (reference sequence). Trimming stripped 0 bases from V and 15 bases from J, with 12 bases between. The CDR3: CSARDRGSMFF. CDR3 sequence (DNA): TGCAGTGCTAGAGATCGAGGGAGCATGTTCTTC.

The chain couples TRBV9 to TRBJ2-1, with TRBD2 matching over 15 bases. This CDR3 region has 15 residues. From germline, CDR1 is SGDLS and CDR2 YYNGEE. Losses at the gene ends were 4 bases for V and 9 bases for J; bases not matched to a gene: 5. The DNA of the CDR3 is TGTGCCAGCAGCCCGGGACTAGCGGGAGGTGGTGAGCAGTTCTTC. This sequence encodes CASSPGLAGGGEQFF.

The rearrangement links TRBV18 to TRBJ1-2, with D possibly matching TRBD1 (5 bases). Germline V gene lookup returns CDR1 KGHSH and CDR2 LQKENI. V was shortened by 3 bases and J by 3 bases, with 17 bases between the two germline ends. CDR3 length: 16 amino acids. The CDR3 here is CASSPISWDSYYGYTF. CDR3 sequence (DNA): TGTGCCAGCTCACCTATCTCCTGGGACTCATACTATGGCTACACCTTC.

V and J are TRBV5-5 and TRBJ2-2, with D maybe TRBD1 (5 bases). Per germline, CDR1 SGHKS and CDR2 YYEKEE (reference sequence). Trimming removed 3 bases at V and 3 bases at J, with 15 bases between. The CDR3 contains 16 residues. The CDR3 loop is CASSSLPTRDTGELFF. CDR3 nucleotides: TGTGCCAGCAGCTCGCTTCCGACCAGGGACACCGGGGAGCTGTTTTTT.

This chain joins TRBV6-1 and TRBJ2-5; 7 bases fit TRBD2. The germline V gene encodes CDR1 MNHNS and CDR2 SASEGT. Trimming at V came to 1 base and at J to 2 bases, leaving 4 bases not matched to a gene. The CDR3 spans 15 residues. Written as DNA, the CDR3 is TGTGCCAGCAGTGAAGTGGCTAGCGGACAAGAGACCCAGTACTTC. Its protein product is CASSEVASGQETQYF.

The J gene is TRBJ1-5, the V gene TRBV4-1; possible D gene TRBD1, 5 bases. Per the germline V gene, CDR1 is MGHRA and CDR2 is YSYEKL. The CDR3 sequence is 15 residues long. Trimming shortened V by 2 bases and J by 2 bases, and 10 bases separated the two germline ends. DNA for the CDR3: TGCGCCAGCAGCCAACCGACAGTTGGCAATCAGCCCCAGCATTTT. Its protein is CASSQPTVGNQPQHF.

Only one count was recorded for this clone. The V call is TRBV2, the J call TRBJ1-4; D gene unclear. Trimming left V 2 bases short and J 0 bases short, with 10 bases between. CDR1 is SNHLY and CDR2 is FYNNEI in the germline V gene. The CDR3 is 16 amino acids. CDR3 DNA: TGTGCCAGCAGTGAAACTGCTGTTGCAACTAATGAAAAACTGTTTTTT. Amino acid sequence: CASSETAVATNEKLFF.

V is TRBV27 and J is TRBJ2-5; maybe TRBD2 (6 bases). Germline V gene lookup returns CDR1 MNHEY and CDR2 SMNVEV (reference sequence). The V end was cut by 6 bases, the J end by 1 base, with 12 bases between. CDR3 length: 14 amino acids. CDR3: CASRSLGGQETQYF. The CDR3 coding sequence is TGTGCCAGCAGATCCTTGGGGGGCCAAGAGACCCAGTACTTC.

This clone was detected only a few times. The chain couples TRBV9 to TRBJ1-2; 7 nucleotides agree with TRBD1. The CDR3 consists of 14 residues. Germline loops: CDR1 SGDLS, CDR2 YYNGEE. V lost 0 bases and J lost 5; bases outside the gene matches: 4. The CDR3 sequence is CASSVDGTEYGYTF. The CDR3 nucleotides read TGTGCCAGCAGCGTAGATGGGACAGAGTATGGCTACACCTTC.

The chain carries TRBV5-5 and TRBJ2-7; the D gene is possibly TRBD1 (6 bases). CDR1 and CDR2 from the germline V gene are SGHKS and YYEKEE (reference sequence). With 4 bases removed from V and 3 bases from J, the gap between germline ends came to 14 bases. The CDR3 loop spans 14 amino acids. CDR3 residues: CASSGSGVSYEQYF. As DNA, the CDR3 is TGTGCCAGCAGCGGTTCAGGGGTTAGCTACGAGCAGTACTTC.

The chain recombines TRBV7-9 with TRBJ1-6; a weak D match, TRBD1 (5 bases). Germline CDR1 and CDR2: SEHNR and FQNEAQ (reference sequence). The CDR3 has 17 residues. With 3 bases removed from V and 6 bases from J, the gap between germline ends came to 18 bases. As DNA, the CDR3 is TGTGCCAGCAGCTTGAGTGGGGGGTTGAGCCCTAATTCACCCCTCCACTTT. It encodes CASSLSGGLSPNSPLHF. Using reference TRBV7-9 and TRBJ1-6 for the parts outside the CDR3, the full variable domain is DTGVSQNPRHKITKRGQNVTFRCDPISEHNRLYWYRQTLGQGPEFLTYFQNEAQLEKSRLLSDRFSAERPKGSFSTLEIQRTEQGDSAMYLCASSLSGGLSPNSPLHFGNGTRLTVT.